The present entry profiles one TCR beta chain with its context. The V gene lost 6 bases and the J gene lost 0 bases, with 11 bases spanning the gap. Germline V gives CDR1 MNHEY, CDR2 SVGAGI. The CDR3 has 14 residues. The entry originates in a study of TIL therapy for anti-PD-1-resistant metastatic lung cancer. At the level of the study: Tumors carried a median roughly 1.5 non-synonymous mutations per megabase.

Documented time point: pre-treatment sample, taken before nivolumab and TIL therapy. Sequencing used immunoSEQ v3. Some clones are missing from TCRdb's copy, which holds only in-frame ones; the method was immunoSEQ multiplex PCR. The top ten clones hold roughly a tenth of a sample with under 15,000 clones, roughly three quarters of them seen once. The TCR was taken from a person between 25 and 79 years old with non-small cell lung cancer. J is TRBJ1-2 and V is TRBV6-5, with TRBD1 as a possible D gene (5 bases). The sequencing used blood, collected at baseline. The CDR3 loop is CASRGAGANYGYTF. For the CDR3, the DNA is TGTGCCAGCAGAGGGGCAGGCGCTAACTATGGCTACACCTTC.